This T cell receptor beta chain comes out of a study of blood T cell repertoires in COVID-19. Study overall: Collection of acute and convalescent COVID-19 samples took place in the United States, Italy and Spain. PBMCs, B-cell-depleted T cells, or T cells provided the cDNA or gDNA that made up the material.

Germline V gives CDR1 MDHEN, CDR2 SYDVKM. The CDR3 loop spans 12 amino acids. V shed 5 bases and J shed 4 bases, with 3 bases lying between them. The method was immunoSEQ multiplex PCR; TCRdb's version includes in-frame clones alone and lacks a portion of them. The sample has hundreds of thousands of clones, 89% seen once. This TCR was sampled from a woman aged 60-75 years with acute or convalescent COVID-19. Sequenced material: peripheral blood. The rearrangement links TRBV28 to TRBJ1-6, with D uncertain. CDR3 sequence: CASSTYNSPLHF. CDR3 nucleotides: TGTGCCAGCAGTACTTATAATTCACCCCTCCACTTT.